A single sample gave rise to the 31 T cell receptor beta chains below, sequenced in a study of blood T cell repertoires in COVID-19. The data were produced by immunoSEQ multiplex PCR, yet TCRdb's version contains in-frame clones alone and is incomplete. The top ten clones hold less than 5% of a sample with roughly 260,000 clones, around 89% of them seen once. The sample consisted of peripheral blood. These TCRs come from a man between 60 and 75 years old who had recovered from COVID-19.

A remark on this clone: Additional DNA sequences in this sample encode the identical CDR3. This chain links TRBV7-3 with TRBJ1-1, with 8 bases identical to TRBD1. The J segment lost 4 bases and the V segment lost 5 bases, leaving 3 bases of the junction unmatched. The germline V gene encodes CDR1 SGHTA and CDR2 FQGTGA. This CDR3 has 13 residues. CDR3 protein: CASSLTGGTEAFF. CDR3 sequence (DNA): TGTGCCAGCAGCCTCACAGGGGGCACTGAAGCTTTCTTT. Full variable domain (missing parts from reference TRBV7-3 and TRBJ1-1): GAGVSQTPSNKVTEKGKYVELRCDPISGHTALYWYRQSLGQGPEFLIYFQGTGAADDSGLPNDRFFAVRPEGSVSTLKIQRTERGDSAVYLCASSLTGGTEAFFGQGTRLTVV.

CDR3 nucleotide sequence: TGTGCCAGCAGCCCGGACAGGCGATCCTACGAGCAGTACTTC. It codes for CASSPDRRSYEQYF. V usage is TRBV3-1 (or the pseudogene TRBV3-2) and J usage is TRBJ2-7, with TRBD1 identical over 7 bases. CDR3 length: 14 residues. The germline gives CDR1 LGHDT, CDR2 YNNKEL (reference sequence). After removal of 4 bases from V and 1 base from J, the junction contained 4 bases not matched to a gene.

The rearrangement joins TRBV10-3 to TRBJ1-1, with TRBD1 matching 7 bases. The CDR3 spans 15 residues. CDR1 and CDR2 from the germline V gene are ENHRY and SYGVKD. With 2 bases clipped from V and 6 bases from J, the junction kept 9 bases outside the gene matches. CDR3 nucleotides: TGTGCCATCAGTGAGCAGGGGGGCATAGCCGCTGAAGCTTTCTTT. Protein product: CAISEQGGIAAEAFF.

This clone was observed a single time. The rearrangement links TRBV19 to TRBJ1-4; D is perhaps TRBD1 (5 bases). The length of the CDR3 is 15 residues. Per the germline V gene, CDR1 is LNHDA and CDR2 is SQIVND (reference sequence). The V end was cut by 8 bases, the J end by 1 base, with 14 bases between. Here the CDR3 reads CASSGGGKTNEKLFF. CDR3 DNA sequence: TGTGCCAGTTCGGGCGGGGGGAAAACTAATGAAAAACTGTTTTTT.

The J gene is TRBJ1-2, the V gene TRBV12-3 or TRBV12-4, with unresolved D. The CDR3 runs to 11 residues. Trimming left V 7 bases short and J 8 bases short, with 11 bases between. The CDR3 bases are TGTGCCAGCATCCGCGGTAGGGGCTACACCTTC. Amino acid sequence: CASIRGRGYTF.

V usage is TRBV2 and J usage is TRBJ1-3, with TRBD1 matching 7 bases. The germline V gene encodes CDR1 SNHLY and CDR2 FYNNEI. The CDR3 contains 15 residues. Unmatched junction bases numbered 11, after V lost 8 bases and J lost 4 bases. The CDR3 loop is CASGRDSPKGNTIYF. The CDR3 nucleotides are TGTGCCAGCGGGCGGGACAGTCCCAAGGGAAACACCATATATTTT.

The rearrangement uses TRBV11-2 and TRBJ1-4; D is perhaps TRBD1 (5 bases). This CDR3 spans 15 amino acids. Deletions cut 6 bases from V and 1 base from J, with 12 bases between. From germline, CDR1 is SGHAT and CDR2 FQNNGV. CDR3: CASSKQGLTNEKLFF. The CDR3 DNA sequence: TGTGCCAGCAGTAAGCAGGGTTTAACTAATGAAAAACTGTTTTTT.

The chain links TRBV12-5 to TRBJ1-4; D remains ambiguous. The CDR3 runs 19 residues. Per the germline V gene, CDR1 is LGHNT and CDR2 is FRNRAP. V lost 0 bases and J 2 bases, leaving 19 bases between the germline ends. The CDR3 coding sequence is TGTGCTAGTGGTTTGGTCCCTCGGACTGGCTCCCCCACTAATGAAAAACTGTTTTTT. It yields the protein CASGLVPRTGSPTNEKLFF. Using reference TRBV12-5 and TRBJ1-4 for the parts outside the CDR3, the full variable domain is DARVTQTPRHKVTEMGQEVTMRCQPILGHNTVFWYRQTMMQGLELLAYFRNRAPLDDSGMPKDRFSAEMPDATLATLKIQPSEPRDSAVYFCASGLVPRTGSPTNEKLFFGSGTQLSVL.

This rearrangement joins TRBV5-6 to TRBJ2-3, with 8 nucleotides matching TRBD2. CDR3 length: 15 residues. The V gene's germline CDR1 is SGHDT and CDR2 YYEEEE. V was clipped by 0 bases and J by 4 bases; unmatched bases: 4. Here the CDR3 DNA reads TGTGCCAGCAGCTTGGCGGGGGGGCCCGCAGATACGCAGTATTTT. Protein product: CASSLAGGPADTQYF.

This clone was counted once. The chain is built from TRBV29-1 and TRBJ1-2, with a weak D call TRBD1 (6 bases). V lost 7 bases, J lost 1 base, and 13 bases lay in between. The CDR3 sequence is 13 residues long. Germline lookup yields CDR1 SQVTM and CDR2 ANQGSEA. This chain's CDR3 is CSGSTGHNYGYTF. CDR3 DNA: TGCAGCGGTTCGACAGGCCATAACTATGGCTACACCTTC.

The chain has TRBV11-2 and TRBJ2-7, with TRBD1 identical over 7 bases. Germline CDR1 reads SGHAT; CDR2 reads FQNNGV. The CDR3 has 14 residues. With V trimmed by 1 base and J by 3 bases, 3 bases remained unmatched. CDR3 nucleotide sequence: TGTGCCAGCAGCTTAGGAGGGGGCCTCTACGAGCAGTACTTC. Protein product: CASSLGGGLYEQYF. The full variable domain, its missing parts supplied by reference TRBV11-2 and TRBJ2-7, is EAGVAQSPRYKIIEKRQSVAFWCNPISGHATLYWYQQILGQGPKLLIQFQNNGVVDDSQLPKDRFSAERLKGVDSTLKIQPAKLEDSAVYLCASSLGGGLYEQYFGPGTRLTVT.

The J gene is TRBJ1-5, the V gene TRBV9, with 7 bases fitting TRBD1. The CDR3 has 15 amino acids. CDR1 SGDLS and CDR2 YYNGEE come from the germline V gene. Germline trimming cut 0 bases from V and 7 bases from J; bases unmatched to any gene: 7. The CDR3 loop reads CASSVGQGDQQPQHF. CDR3 DNA: TGTGCCAGCAGCGTAGGCCAGGGGGATCAACAGCCCCAGCATTTT.

The chain recombines TRBV6-5 with TRBJ2-7, with 8 bases fitting TRBD2. V lost 6 bases, J lost 4 bases, and 11 bases stayed unmatched. The CDR3 totals 15 residues. The germline V gene encodes CDR1 MNHEY and CDR2 SVGAGI. The CDR3 loop reads CASRIGGAGVYEQYF. DNA for the CDR3: TGTGCCAGCAGAATTGGTGGAGCGGGGGTATACGAGCAGTACTTC.

This chain uses TRBV5-1 with TRBJ2-5; D might be TRBD1 (5 bases). The CDR3 is 15 residues long. Per germline, CDR1 SGHRS and CDR2 YFSETQ. Trimming pared 2 bases from V and 2 bases from J, leaving 13 bases between. The CDR3 protein is CASSLTANRQETQYF. The CDR3 region has the DNA TGCGCCAGCAGCTTAACTGCGAACAGGCAAGAGACCCAGTACTTC.

This sequence joins TRBV6-2 or TRBV6-3 and TRBJ1-5, with D maybe TRBD1 (6 bases). V was shortened by 4 bases and J by 5 bases, with 9 bases between the two germline ends. The CDR3 sequence is 13 residues long. Per germline, CDR1 MNHEY and CDR2 SVGEGT. The CDR3 sequence is CASSSSGDQPQHF. The CDR3 DNA reads TGTGCCAGCAGTTCCTCAGGGGATCAGCCCCAGCATTTT.

The gene calls are TRBV7-9 and TRBJ2-7; 8 positions agree with TRBD2. V trimming: 1 base; J trimming: 6 bases; junction bases outside the gene matches: 2. The CDR3 is 13 residues long. Germline-derived CDR1 and CDR2 are SEHNR and FQNEAQ (reference sequence). CDR3 coding DNA: TGTGCCAGCAGCTTAGGCGGGGGGCTCGAGCAGTACTTC. Its protein product is CASSLGGGLEQYF.

The rearrangement joins TRBV6-2 or TRBV6-3 to TRBJ2-7, with 11 positions matching TRBD1. Germline CDR1 MNHEY, CDR2 SVGEGT. The CDR3 loop spans 15 amino acids. J lost 5 bases, V lost 5 bases, and 8 bases had no gene match. The CDR3 sequence: CASSRTGTGGHEQYF. CDR3 bases: TGTGCCAGCAGTCGCACCGGGACAGGGGGTCACGAGCAGTACTTC.

The chain carries TRBV11-3 and TRBJ2-7, with TRBD1 matching 7 bases. Germline loops: CDR1 SGHNT, CDR2 YENEEA. J lost 2 bases, V lost 5 bases, and 6 bases had no gene match. The CDR3 loop spans 14 amino acids. The CDR3 protein is CASSPRDRPYEQYF. Here the CDR3 DNA reads TGTGCCAGCAGCCCCCGGGACAGACCCTACGAGCAGTACTTC.

The chain couples TRBV24-1 to TRBJ2-5; 12 nucleotides agree with TRBD1. Germline V gene sequence: CDR1 KGHDR, CDR2 SFDVKD. J was trimmed by 3 bases and V by 6 bases; bases with no gene match: 7. The CDR3 has 16 residues. The CDR3 DNA sequence: TGTGCCACCAGTAAGGCCGGGACAGGGGGCGAAGAGACCCAGTACTTC. This gives the protein CATSKAGTGGEETQYF.

There are a few counts of this clone. This chain connects TRBV5-1 to TRBJ2-2; 11 bases agree with TRBD1. The CDR3 has 14 amino acids. Germline V gene data show CDR1 as SGHRS and CDR2 as YFSETQ. After removal of 7 bases from V and 6 bases from J, the junction contained 5 bases not matched to a gene. CDR3 nucleotides: TGCGCCAGCGGTGGACAGGGGGCCGCCGGGGAGCTGTTTTTT. Translated: CASGGQGAAGELFF.

The chain has TRBV6-6 and TRBJ1-5; the match to TRBD1 covers 9 bases. The J segment lost 2 bases and the V segment lost 5 bases, leaving 22 bases of the junction unmatched. The germline CDR1 and CDR2 sequences are MNHNY and SVGAGI (reference sequence). The CDR3 runs to 21 residues. The CDR3 loop reads CASSPKSQTGGTYVGNQPQHF. For the CDR3, the DNA is TGTGCCAGCAGTCCAAAGTCCCAGACAGGGGGTACTTACGTTGGCAATCAGCCCCAGCATTTT.

The chain is built from TRBV21-1 and TRBJ2-1; the table's D call of TRBD1 was not tested on the DNA. TRBV21-1 is a pseudogene segment. This CDR3 contains 14 residues. CDR3 in amino acids: CASSKGSTGNEQFF. In DNA, the CDR3 is TGTGCCAGCAGCAAAGGATCGACAGGCAATGAGCAGTTCTTC.

V and J are TRBV5-4 and TRBJ2-2; no definite D call. CDR3 length: 13 amino acids. Germline CDR1 reads SGHNT; CDR2 reads YYREEE (reference sequence). V lost 8 bases and J lost 6, with 14 bases in between. The CDR3 reads CASSSLSAGELFF. For the CDR3, the DNA is TGTGCCAGTAGTTCCCTCTCTGCCGGGGAGCTGTTTTTT.

In this sample, this clone turned up a few times. The rearrangement uses TRBV19 and TRBJ2-3, with 7 bases identical to TRBD2. With 7 bases clipped from V and 1 base from J, the junction kept 5 bases outside the gene matches. This CDR3 contains 14 residues. CDR1 is LNHDA, CDR2 SQIVND, per germline (reference sequence). The CDR3 loop is CASTSLAGTDTQYF. The CDR3 bases are TGTGCCAGTACTTCCCTAGCGGGCACAGATACGCAGTATTTT.

The chain combines TRBV5-6 with TRBJ2-3, with 8 bases matching TRBD1. There are 15 residues in the CDR3. V shed 4 bases, J shed 2 bases, and the junction held 6 bases outside the gene matches. Germline CDR1 reads SGHDT; CDR2 reads YYEEEE. The CDR3 nucleotides read TGTGCCAGCAGCAGAAGACAGGGGTCCACAGATACGCAGTATTTT. Residues: CASSRRQGSTDTQYF. The variable domain in full, completed from reference TRBV5-6 and TRBJ2-3, reads DAGVTQSPTHLIKTRGQQVTLRCSPKSGHDTVSWYQQALGQGPQFIFQYYEEEERQRGNFPDRFSGHQFPNYSSELNVNALLLGDSALYLCASSRRQGSTDTQYFGPGTRLTVL.

On this clone: Other DNA sequences of this sample code for an identical CDR3. The chain carries TRBV6-5 and TRBJ2-7; no definite D call. Germline V gene sequence: CDR1 MNHEY, CDR2 SVGAGI. V was cut by 6 bases and J by 3 bases, with 9 bases left in between. The CDR3 totals 12 residues. The CDR3 protein is CASSRDNYEQYF. Here the CDR3 DNA reads TGTGCCAGCAGCCGTGACAACTACGAGCAGTACTTC.

The chain links TRBV7-2 to TRBJ2-1, with 13 bases that match TRBD2. Per the germline V gene, CDR1 is SGHTA and CDR2 is FQGNSA. J lost 0 bases, V lost 6 bases, and 2 bases had no gene match. The CDR3 is 16 residues long. The CDR3 sequence is CASRTSGGTSYNEQFF. The CDR3 DNA follows: TGTGCCAGCAGGACTAGCGGGGGGACCTCCTACAATGAGCAGTTCTTC.

The chain links TRBV6-2 or TRBV6-3 to TRBJ1-5; D unresolved. With 1 base removed from V and 4 bases from J, the gap between germline ends came to 8 bases. There are 14 residues in the CDR3. Germline V gene data show CDR1 as MNHEY and CDR2 as SVGEGT. The CDR3 here is CASSYWQENQPQHF. The CDR3, as DNA: TGTGCCAGCAGTTACTGGCAGGAAAATCAGCCCCAGCATTTT.

The rearrangement uses TRBV19 and TRBJ2-1; 7 bases agree with TRBD2. Germline values: CDR1 LNHDA, CDR2 SQIVND (reference sequence). There are 14 residues in the CDR3. V was pared by 7 bases and J by 12 bases, with 15 bases of the junction left unmatched. The CDR3 is CASKAGSASSGQFF. The CDR3 DNA reads TGTGCCAGTAAAGCGGGGTCAGCCAGTTCGGGGCAGTTCTTC.

This clone has just a few counts. The rearrangement uses TRBV5-4 and TRBJ2-1, with 7 bases matching TRBD1. CDR3 length: 17 amino acids. Germline V CDR1 and CDR2: SGHNT, YYREEE (reference sequence). V lost 3 bases and J lost 0; bases outside the gene matches: 9. This CDR3 is CASSYLQGTSSYNEQFF. The CDR3 bases are TGTGCCAGCAGCTACTTACAGGGGACAAGCTCCTACAATGAGCAGTTCTTC.

The rearrangement uses TRBV6-5 and TRBJ1-2, with D unclear. V was cut by 6 bases and J by 6 bases, with 14 bases left in between. The CDR3 is made up of 13 amino acids. Per germline, CDR1 MNHEY and CDR2 SVGAGI. In DNA, the CDR3 is TGTGCCAGCAGGGATGGGAGCCCAGATGGCTACACCTTC. Translating it yields CASRDGSPDGYTF.